The present T cell receptor beta chain was sequenced within a study of CD8 T cells in ankylosing spondylitis. Study-wide results and limits: Before this, some motif variants had been reported in reactive arthritis synovial fluid and blood. Disease-linked clones, CD8+, were relatively rare in peripheral blood.

Many counts were recorded for this clonotype. Its specificity is not known. The germline V gene has CDR1 SQVTM and CDR2 ANQGSEA. CDR3 length: 13 amino acids. V was cut by 5 bases and J by 0 bases, with 11 bases left in between. With molecular barcodes, quantitative 5'-RACE was used to make the TCR beta libraries. TCRdb redid the calling of the 5' RACE reads with MiXCR, one entry per CDR3 protein. The sample lists 30,000 to 40,000 distinct CDR3 sequences; 10% were seen once. The V and J genes are TRBV29-1 and TRBJ2-7; a possible D gene is TRBD1 (6 bases). The source of this sequence is a male donor with ankylosing spondylitis or in good health (not recorded which). The specimen sequenced was blood, either unsorted or a sorted T cell fraction (not recorded which). CDR3 sequence: CSVLQGYSYEQYF. In nucleotides, the CDR3 is TGCAGCGTTCTACAGGGTTACTCCTACGAGCAGTACTTC.